The rows below give T cell receptor beta chains drawn from one sample of a study of cytomegalovirus exposure and HLA in healthy donors. Assay used: immunoSEQ multiplex PCR; TCRdb lists only in-frame clones, some missing. The sample lists about 150,000 clones; just under 80% were seen once. Sequenced sample: PBMCs. The receptors stem from a woman aged 45 to 65 in good health and CMV-seropositive. Each CDR3 is given with its conserved first and last residue. Each record gives: clone size, CDR3 length, J gene, V gene, D gene, CDR3 protein, CDR3 DNA. D genes are given only for firm matches. Part of the rows lack a size; the others show once, few, many or a class for expanded clones.

-,15,TRBJ2-1,TRBV2,TRBD1,CASSWGDRGSNEQFF,TGTGCCAGCAGTTGGGGGGACAGGGGCAGCAATGAGCAGTTCTTC
-,15,TRBJ2-3,TRBV5-8,-,CASSPWGGGTDTQYF,TGTGCCAGCAGCCCGTGGGGCGGGGGCACAGATACGCAGTATTTT
-,18,TRBJ2-1,TRBV4-2,-,CASSQDWDLGGTYNEQFF,TGTGCCAGCAGCCAAGATTGGGATCTCGGGGGTACCTACAATGAGCAGTTCTTC
-,14,TRBJ2-7,TRBV27,-,CASSQRAESYEQYF,TGTGCCAGCAGTCAACGAGCGGAGAGCTACGAGCAGTACTTC
-,15,TRBJ1-3,TRBV2,TRBD1,CASRGPTGVGNTIYF,TGTGCCAGCAGGGGACCTACAGGGGTAGGAAACACCATATATTTT
-,15,TRBJ1-1,TRBV6-5,-,CASSYEGRTNAEAFF,TGTGCCAGCAGTTACGAGGGCAGGACTAACGCTGAAGCTTTCTTT
-,19,TRBJ1-2,TRBV10-3,-,CAISESRSGHYSGGYGYTF,TGTGCCATCAGTGAGTCGAGGTCAGGGCATTATAGCGGCGGGTATGGCTACACCTTC
-,16,TRBJ2-7,TRBV5-4,TRBD1,CAGSLRGQGRGYEQYF,TGTGCCGGCAGCCTGAGGGGACAGGGAAGAGGCTACGAGCAGTACTTC
-,16,TRBJ2-1,TRBV13,TRBD1,CASSYSGTGDWSEQFF,TGTGCCAGCAGCTATTCCGGGACAGGGGATTGGAGTGAGCAGTTCTTC
-,16,TRBJ1-5,TRBV5-6,TRBD1,CASSLRTGLSNQPQHF,TGTGCCAGCAGCTTGCGGACAGGTCTTAGCAATCAGCCCCAGCATTTT
once,14,TRBJ2-1,TRBV6-1,-,CASSSLGGYNEQFF,TGTGCCAGCAGTAGTTTGGGGGGATACAATGAGCAGTTCTTC
-,16,TRBJ1-1,TRBV5-1,-,CASSLDARGWKAEAFF,TGCGCCAGCAGCTTGGATGCTCGGGGGTGGAAGGCTGAAGCTTTCTTT
once,13,TRBJ1-1,TRBV30,TRBD1,CAWSLDRDTEAFF,TGTGCCTGGAGCCTGGACAGGGACACTGAAGCTTTCTTT
-,16,TRBJ1-3,TRBV27,TRBD1,CASSPRQGAPGNTIYF,TGTGCCAGCAGTCCAAGACAGGGGGCTCCTGGAAACACCATATATTTT
-,16,TRBJ2-5,TRBV5-4,TRBD2,CASSLGTSGGVETQYF,TGTGCCAGCAGCTTGGGTACTAGCGGGGGGGTAGAGACCCAGTACTTC
-,11,TRBJ1-1,TRBV11-2,-,CASSRLPEAFF,TGTGCCAGCAGCCGTCTCCCTGAAGCTTTCTTT
-,13,TRBJ1-1,TRBV5-1,-,CASSLSGVPKGFF,TGCGCCAGCAGCTTGTCGGGGGTCCCTAAGGGTTTCTTT
-,14,TRBJ1-3,TRBV5-8,-,CASSLGDSGNTIYF,TGTGCCAGCAGCTTGGGAGACTCTGGAAACACCATATATTTT
-,14,TRBJ2-7,TRBV7-9,TRBD1,CASSLADRVHEQYF,TGTGCCAGCAGCTTAGCGGACAGGGTCCACGAGCAGTACTTC
-,16,TRBJ2-3,TRBV2,TRBD2,CASSVRAGGSTDTQYF,TGTGCCAGCAGTGTGAGAGCGGGGGGTAGCACAGATACGCAGTATTTT
-,15,TRBJ2-7,TRBV6-1,-,CASTFSGAGAYEQYF,TGTGCCAGCACCTTTTCCGGGGCAGGGGCCTACGAGCAGTACTTC
few,15,TRBJ2-2,TRBV7-8,-,CASSNRQENTGELFF,TGTGCCAGCAGCAACCGACAGGAGAACACCGGGGAGCTGTTTTTT